The clone carrying this T cell receptor (beta chain) was counted a few times. CDR3 length: 14 amino acids. V was shortened by 3 bases and J by 7 bases, with 13 bases between the two germline ends. Germline loops: CDR1 SGHTA, CDR2 FQGNSA. This specimen comes from a study of tissue T cells after allogeneic stem cell transplantation. Method: immunoSEQ multiplex PCR; TCRdb's copy keeps in-frame clones and lacks some. Among roughly 25,000 clones listed, over 70% were seen once. This TCR derives from a female donor aged 60 or older with lung cancer. Sequenced material: tissue from the ileum, taken at autopsy. V and J are TRBV7-2 and TRBJ2-1, with no clear D. CDR3 protein: CASSFSGGMNEQFF. CDR3 bases: TGTGCCAGCAGCTTTTCGGGCGGCATGAATGAGCAGTTCTTC. Based on the CDR3 plus reference TRBV7-2 and TRBJ2-1, the full variable domain is GAGVSQSPSNKVTEKGKDVELRCDPISGHTALYWYRQSLGQGLEFLIYFQGNSAPDKSGLPSDRFSAERTGGSVSTLTIQRTQQEDSAVYLCASSFSGGMNEQFFGPGTRLTVL.